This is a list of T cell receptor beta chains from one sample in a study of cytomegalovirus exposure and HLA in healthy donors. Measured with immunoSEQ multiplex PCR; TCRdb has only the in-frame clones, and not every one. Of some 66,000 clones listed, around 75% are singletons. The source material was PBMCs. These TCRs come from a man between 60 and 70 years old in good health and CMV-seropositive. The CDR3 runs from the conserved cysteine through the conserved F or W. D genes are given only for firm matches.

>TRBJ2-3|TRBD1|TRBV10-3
CAISHPDRGLGTDTQYF
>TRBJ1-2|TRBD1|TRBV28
CASSISPGQGPGYTF
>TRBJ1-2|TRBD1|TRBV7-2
CASSLTGGAYGYTF
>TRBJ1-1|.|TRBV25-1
CATKGVKGTEAFF
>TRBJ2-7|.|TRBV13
CASSPSPYYEQYF
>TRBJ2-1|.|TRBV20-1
CSAQYNEQFF
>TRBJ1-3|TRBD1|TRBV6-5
CASRLNQGAGNTIYF
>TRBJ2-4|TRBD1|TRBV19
CASETGTGGWNIQYF
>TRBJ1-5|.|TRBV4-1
CASSQQGYQPQHF
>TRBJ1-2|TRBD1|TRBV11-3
CASSRDRVASLYGYTF
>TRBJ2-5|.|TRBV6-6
CASITGGPQETQYF